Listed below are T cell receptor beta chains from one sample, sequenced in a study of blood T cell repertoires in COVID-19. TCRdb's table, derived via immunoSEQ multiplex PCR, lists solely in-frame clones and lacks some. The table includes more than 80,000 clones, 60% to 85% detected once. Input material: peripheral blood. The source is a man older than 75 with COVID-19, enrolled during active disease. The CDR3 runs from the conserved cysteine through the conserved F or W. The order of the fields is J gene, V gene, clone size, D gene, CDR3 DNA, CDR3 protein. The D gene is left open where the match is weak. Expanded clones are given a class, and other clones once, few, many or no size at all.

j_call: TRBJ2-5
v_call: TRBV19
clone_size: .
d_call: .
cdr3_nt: TGTGCCAGTAGTATAGGAGGTTCGGAGACCCAGTACTTC
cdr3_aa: CASSIGGSETQYF

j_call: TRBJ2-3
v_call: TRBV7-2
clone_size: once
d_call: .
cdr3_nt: TGTGCCAGCAGCTTTCTCAGGGGCACAGATACGCAGTATTTT
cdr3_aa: CASSFLRGTDTQYF

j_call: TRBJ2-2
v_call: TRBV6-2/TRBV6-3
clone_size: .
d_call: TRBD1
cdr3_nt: TGTGCCAGCAGCCGAAAACAGGGGGCGGGTACCGGGGAGCTGTTTTTT
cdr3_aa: CASSRKQGAGTGELFF

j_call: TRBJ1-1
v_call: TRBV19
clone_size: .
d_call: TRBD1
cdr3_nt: TGTGCCAGCCGGGACAGGATGAACACTGAAGCTTTCTTT
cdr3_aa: CASRDRMNTEAFF

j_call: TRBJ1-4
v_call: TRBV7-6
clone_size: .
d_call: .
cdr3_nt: TGTGCCAGCAGCTTAGCGTTTCGTGAAAAACTGTTTTTT
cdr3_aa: CASSLAFREKLFF

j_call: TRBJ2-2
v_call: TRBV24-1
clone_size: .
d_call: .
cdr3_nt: TGTGCCACCAGTGATCCCGTTAACACCGGGGAGCTGTTTTTT
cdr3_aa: CATSDPVNTGELFF

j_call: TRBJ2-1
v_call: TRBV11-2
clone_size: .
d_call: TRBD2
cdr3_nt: TGTGCCAGCAGCTTAGTATTGGGCGGGAGGGCTTACAATGAGCAGTTCTTC
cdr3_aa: CASSLVLGGRAYNEQFF

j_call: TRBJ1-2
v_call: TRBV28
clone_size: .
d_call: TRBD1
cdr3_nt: TGTGCCATCCGCCGGACAGGCTCTGGAGGTTATGGCTACACCTTC
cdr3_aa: CAIRRTGSGGYGYTF

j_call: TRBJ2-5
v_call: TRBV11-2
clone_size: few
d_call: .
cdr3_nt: TGTGCCAGCAGCTTAAATACGGGAGTGGGGACCCAGTACTTC
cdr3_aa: CASSLNTGVGTQYF

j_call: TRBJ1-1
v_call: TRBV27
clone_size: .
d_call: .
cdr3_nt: TGTGCCAGCAGTTTTAGCGGGGCCACTGAAGCTTTCTTT
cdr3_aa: CASSFSGATEAFF

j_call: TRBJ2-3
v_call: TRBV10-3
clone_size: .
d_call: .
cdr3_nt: TGTGCCATCAGTGAGACTAGCCTCCGCACAGATACGCAGTATTTT
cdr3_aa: CAISETSLRTDTQYF

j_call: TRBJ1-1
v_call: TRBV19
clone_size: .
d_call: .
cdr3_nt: TGTGCCAGTATCTACGACGCCGCGGGGACTGAAGCTTTCTTT
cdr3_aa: CASIYDAAGTEAFF

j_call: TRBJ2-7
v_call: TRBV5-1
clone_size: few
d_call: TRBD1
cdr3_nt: TGCGCCAGCAGCTATAGGTTGGGACAGGGCGCTCGCGAGCAGTACTTC
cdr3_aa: CASSYRLGQGAREQYF

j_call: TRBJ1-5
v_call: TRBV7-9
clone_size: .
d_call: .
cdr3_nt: TGTGCCAGCAGCTTAAACACCGATCAGCCCCAGCATTTT
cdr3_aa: CASSLNTDQPQHF

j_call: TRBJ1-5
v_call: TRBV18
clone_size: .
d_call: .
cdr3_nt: TGTGCCAGCTCACCAAGAGAGGATAATCAGCCCCAGCATTTT
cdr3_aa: CASSPREDNQPQHF

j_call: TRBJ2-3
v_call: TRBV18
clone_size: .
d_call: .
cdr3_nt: TGTGCCAGCTCACCTAACAGGGCCTACACAGATACGCAGTATTTT
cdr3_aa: CASSPNRAYTDTQYF

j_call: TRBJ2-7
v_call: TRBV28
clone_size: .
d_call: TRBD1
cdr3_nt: TGTGCCAGCAGTCTTACGGGACAGGGAGTATACGAGCAGTACTTC
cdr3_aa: CASSLTGQGVYEQYF

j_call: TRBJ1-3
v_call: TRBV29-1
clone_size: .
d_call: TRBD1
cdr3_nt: TGCAGCGTTAGGACAGGGGGCACGAACACCATATATTTT
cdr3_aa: CSVRTGGTNTIYF

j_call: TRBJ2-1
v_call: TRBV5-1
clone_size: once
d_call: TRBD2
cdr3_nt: TGCGCCAGCCGCGAAAGCGGGAGATGGTACAATGAGCAGTTCTTC
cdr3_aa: CASRESGRWYNEQFF

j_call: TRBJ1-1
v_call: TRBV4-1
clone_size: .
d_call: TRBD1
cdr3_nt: TGCGCCAGCTGCAGGGGGCCTGAGGGGACTGAAGCTTTCTTT
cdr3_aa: CASCRGPEGTEAFF

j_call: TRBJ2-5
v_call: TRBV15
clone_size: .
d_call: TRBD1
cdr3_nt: TGTGCCACCAGCAGCGGTTTACTTCGACAGGGGGCGGAGACCCAGTACTTC
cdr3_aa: CATSSGLLRQGAETQYF

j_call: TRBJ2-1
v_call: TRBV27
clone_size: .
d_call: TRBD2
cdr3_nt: TGTGCCAGCAGTTTAGGACTAGCGGCTTACAATGAGCAGTTCTTC
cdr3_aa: CASSLGLAAYNEQFF

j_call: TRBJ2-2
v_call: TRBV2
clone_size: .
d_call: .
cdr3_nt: TGTGCCAGCAGCCCGGGACTCTTGAGCACCGGGGAGCTGTTTTTT
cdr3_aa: CASSPGLLSTGELFF

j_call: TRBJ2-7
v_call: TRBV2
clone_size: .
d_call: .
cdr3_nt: TGTGCCAGCAGGGAGCTCCTTACGGCCTGGGTGAGGTTC
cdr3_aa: CASRELLTAWVRF

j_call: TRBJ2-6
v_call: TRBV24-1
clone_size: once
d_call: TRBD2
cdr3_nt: TGTGCCACCAGTGATGCAACTGGGGGCAGGTTGGGGACTAGCTCTCTTGGGGCCAACGTCCTGACTTTC
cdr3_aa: CATSDATGGRLGTSSLGANVLTF

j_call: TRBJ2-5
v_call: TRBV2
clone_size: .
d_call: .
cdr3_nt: TGTGCCAGCAGGGACTGGCAAGAGACCCAGTACTTC
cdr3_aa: CASRDWQETQYF

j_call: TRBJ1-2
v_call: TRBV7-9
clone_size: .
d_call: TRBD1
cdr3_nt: TGTGCCAGCAGACCGGGACAGCTGTATGGCTACACCTTC
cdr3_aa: CASRPGQLYGYTF

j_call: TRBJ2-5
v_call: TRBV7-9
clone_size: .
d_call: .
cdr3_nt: TGTGCCAGCAGTCTATTTGGGGCCGCTCAAGAGACCCAGTACTTC
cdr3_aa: CASSLFGAAQETQYF

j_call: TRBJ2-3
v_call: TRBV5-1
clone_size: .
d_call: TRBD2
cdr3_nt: TGCGCCAGCAGCTTGGGAGGACTAGCAGACACAGATACGCAGTATTTT
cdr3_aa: CASSLGGLADTDTQYF

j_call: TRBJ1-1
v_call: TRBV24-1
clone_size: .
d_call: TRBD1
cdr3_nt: TGTGCCACCAGGGGACAGGGCTTGAACACTGAAGCTTTCTTT
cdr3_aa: CATRGQGLNTEAFF

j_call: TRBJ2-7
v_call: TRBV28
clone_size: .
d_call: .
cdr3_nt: TGTGCCAGCAGTGGCGGGGCCTACGAGCAGTACTTC
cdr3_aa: CASSGGAYEQYF

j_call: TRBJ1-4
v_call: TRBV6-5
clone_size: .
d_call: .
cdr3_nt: TGTGCCAGCCTTCCTTACACCGCAACTAATGAAAAACTGTTTTTT
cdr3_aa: CASLPYTATNEKLFF

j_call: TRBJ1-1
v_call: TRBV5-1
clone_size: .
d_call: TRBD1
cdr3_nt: TGCGCCAGCAGCTTTCGGACAGGAGACACTGAAGCTTTCTTT
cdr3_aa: CASSFRTGDTEAFF

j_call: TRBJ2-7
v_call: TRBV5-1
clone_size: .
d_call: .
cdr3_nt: TGCGCCAGCAGCTTGTTCAACAGTCAGGGCGAGCAGTACTTC
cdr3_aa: CASSLFNSQGEQYF

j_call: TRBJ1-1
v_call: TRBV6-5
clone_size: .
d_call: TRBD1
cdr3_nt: TGTGCCAGCACCAAACCAGGGGGAACTGAAGCTTTCTTT
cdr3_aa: CASTKPGGTEAFF

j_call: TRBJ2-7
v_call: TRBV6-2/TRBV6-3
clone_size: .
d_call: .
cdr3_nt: TGTGCCAGCAGTTACAGGGGACTCTGGGGTCGGGAGAGCGCCTACGAGCAGTACTTC
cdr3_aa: CASSYRGLWGRESAYEQYF

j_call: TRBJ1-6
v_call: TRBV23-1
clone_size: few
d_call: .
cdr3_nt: TGCGCCAGCAGTCAATCGGACAAAAGCACGTATAATTCACCCCTCCACTTT
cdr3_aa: CASSQSDKSTYNSPLHF

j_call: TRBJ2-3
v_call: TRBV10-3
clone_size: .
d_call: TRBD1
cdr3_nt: TGTGCCATCAGGGGGACAGTGGGCACAGATACGCAGTATTTT
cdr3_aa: CAIRGTVGTDTQYF

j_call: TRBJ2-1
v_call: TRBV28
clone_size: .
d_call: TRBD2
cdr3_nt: TGTGCCAGCACCCGCCGGGCTAGCGGGAACCATGAGCAGTTCTTC
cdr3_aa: CASTRRASGNHEQFF